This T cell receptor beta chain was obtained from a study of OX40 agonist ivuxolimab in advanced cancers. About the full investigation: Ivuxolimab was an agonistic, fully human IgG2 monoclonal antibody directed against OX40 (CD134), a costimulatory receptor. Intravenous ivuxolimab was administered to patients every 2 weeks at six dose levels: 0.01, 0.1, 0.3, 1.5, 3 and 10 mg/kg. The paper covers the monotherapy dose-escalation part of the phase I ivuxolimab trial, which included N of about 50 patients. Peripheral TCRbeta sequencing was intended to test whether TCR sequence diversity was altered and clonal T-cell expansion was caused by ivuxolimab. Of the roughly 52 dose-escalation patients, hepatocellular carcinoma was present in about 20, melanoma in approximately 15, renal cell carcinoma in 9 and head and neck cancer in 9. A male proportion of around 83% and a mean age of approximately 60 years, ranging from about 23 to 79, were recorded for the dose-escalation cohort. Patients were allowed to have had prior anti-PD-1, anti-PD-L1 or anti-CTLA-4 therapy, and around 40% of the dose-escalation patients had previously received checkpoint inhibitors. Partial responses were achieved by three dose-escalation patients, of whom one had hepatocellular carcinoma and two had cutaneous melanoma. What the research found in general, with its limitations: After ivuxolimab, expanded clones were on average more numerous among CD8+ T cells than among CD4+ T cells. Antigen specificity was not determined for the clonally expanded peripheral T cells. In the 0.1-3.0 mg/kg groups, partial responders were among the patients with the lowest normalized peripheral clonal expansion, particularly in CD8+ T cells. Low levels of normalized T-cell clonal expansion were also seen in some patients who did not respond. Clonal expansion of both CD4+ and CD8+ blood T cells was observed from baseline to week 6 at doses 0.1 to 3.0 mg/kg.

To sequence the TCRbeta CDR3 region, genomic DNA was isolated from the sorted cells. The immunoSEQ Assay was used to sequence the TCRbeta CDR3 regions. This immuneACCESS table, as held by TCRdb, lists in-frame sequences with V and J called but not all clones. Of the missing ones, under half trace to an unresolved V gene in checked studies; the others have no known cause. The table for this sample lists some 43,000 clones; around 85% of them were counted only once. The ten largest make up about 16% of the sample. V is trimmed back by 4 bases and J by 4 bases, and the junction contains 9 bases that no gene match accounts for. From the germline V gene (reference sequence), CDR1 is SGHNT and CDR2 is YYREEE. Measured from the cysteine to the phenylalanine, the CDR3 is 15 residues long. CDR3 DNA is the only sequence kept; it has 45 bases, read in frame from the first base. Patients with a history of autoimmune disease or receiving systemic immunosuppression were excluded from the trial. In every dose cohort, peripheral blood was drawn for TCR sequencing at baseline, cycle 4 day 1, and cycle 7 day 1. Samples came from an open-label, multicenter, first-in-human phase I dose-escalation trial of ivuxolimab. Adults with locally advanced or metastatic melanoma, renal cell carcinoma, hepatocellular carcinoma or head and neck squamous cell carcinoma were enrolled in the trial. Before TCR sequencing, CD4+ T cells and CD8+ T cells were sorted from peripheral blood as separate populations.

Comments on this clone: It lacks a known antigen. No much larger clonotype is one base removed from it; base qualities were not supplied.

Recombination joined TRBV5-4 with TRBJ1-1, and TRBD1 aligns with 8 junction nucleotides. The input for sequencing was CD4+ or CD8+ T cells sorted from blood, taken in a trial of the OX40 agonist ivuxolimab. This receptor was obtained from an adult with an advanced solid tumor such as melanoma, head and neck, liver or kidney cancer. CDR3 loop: CASSALQGVVTEAFF. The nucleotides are TGTGCCAGCAGCGCGTTACAGGGGGTCGTCACTGAAGCTTTCTTT.